The 20 T cell receptor beta chains reported below all come from one sample, sequenced in a study of control samples from healthy donors and cancer patients. Profiled with immunoSEQ multiplex PCR; TCRdb holds only in-frame clones, not every one. The sample's table shows approximately 190,000 clones. The sequencing input was blood. The source of these receptors is a woman aged 30 to 39 in good health.

The chain couples TRBV5-8 to TRBJ1-5, with D unclear. The germline gives CDR1 SGHTS, CDR2 YDEGEE. The CDR3 runs to 15 residues. V shed 1 base and J shed 6 bases, with 14 bases lying between them. The CDR3 coding sequence is TGTGCCAGCAGCTTGCGGGGTTTTCTGCTTCAGCCCCAGCATTTT. It encodes CASSLRGFLLQPQHF.

This chain joins TRBV5-4 and TRBJ2-3, with 8 bases that match TRBD2. CDR3 length: 13 amino acids. V dropped 4 bases and J dropped 4; count of bases not matched to a gene: 2. Germline V gene data show CDR1 as SGHNT and CDR2 as YYREEE (reference sequence). CDR3 DNA: TGTGCCAGCAGCCACGGGGGGGCAGATACGCAGTATTTT. It specifies CASSHGGADTQYF.

This rearrangement joins TRBV30 to TRBJ1-1, with D uncertain. CDR1 is GTSNPN, CDR2 SVGIG, per germline (reference sequence). Trimming shortened V by 5 bases and J by 4 bases, and 8 bases separated the two germline ends. This CDR3 has 11 amino acids. CDR3: CAWVKGTEAFF. DNA of the CDR3: TGTGCCTGGGTGAAGGGCACTGAAGCTTTCTTT.

J is TRBJ1-1 and V is TRBV7-9, with 8 bases aligning to TRBD1. Losses at the gene ends were 10 bases for V and 6 bases for J; bases not matched to a gene: 16. The CDR3 consists of 15 residues. CDR1 is SEHNR and CDR2 is FQNEAQ in the germline V gene (reference sequence). For the CDR3, the DNA is TGTGCCATGCAGGGGGCGCGGGGTTTAGGGGCTGAAGCTTTCTTT. It specifies CAMQGARGLGAEAFF.

The genes are TRBV3-1 (or the pseudogene TRBV3-2) and TRBJ2-3, with D possibly being TRBD2 (6 bases). Trimming pared 7 bases from V and 0 bases from J, leaving 8 bases between. The CDR3 has 13 amino acids. From germline, CDR1 is LGHDT and CDR2 YNNKEL (reference sequence). Written as DNA, the CDR3 is TGTGCCAGCACCGCGGGGAGCACAGATACGCAGTATTTT. Translation gives CASTAGSTDTQYF.

The chain carries TRBV10-1 and TRBJ1-4; TRBD1 might be the D (5 bases). The CDR3 has 15 residues. Germline values: CDR1 WNHNN, CDR2 SYGVQD (reference sequence). V lost 1 base, J lost 7 bases, and 13 bases lay in between. CDR3 coding DNA: TGCGCCAGCAGTGAGTGGAGCAGGGAGCGTGAAAAACTGTTTTTT. Protein sequence: CASSEWSREREKLFF.

The V gene is TRBV5-1, the J gene TRBJ1-1, with D tentatively TRBD1 (5 bases). The CDR3 loop spans 13 amino acids. CDR1 is SGHRS and CDR2 is YFSETQ in the germline V gene. V was pared by 0 bases and J by 3 bases, with 6 bases between. The CDR3 DNA is TGCGCCAGCAGCTTGGCAGGGTACACTGAAGCTTTCTTT. It is translated as CASSLAGYTEAFF.

The V and J genes are TRBV5-5 and TRBJ1-5; D not certain. The CDR3 loop spans 14 amino acids. CDR1 is SGHKS and CDR2 is YYEKEE in the germline V gene (reference sequence). The ends were cut back, 3 bases at V and 5 bases at J, with 12 bases in the middle. CDR3 protein: CASSWRTGDQPQHF. CDR3 coding DNA: TGTGCCAGCAGCTGGAGGACGGGTGATCAGCCCCAGCATTTT.

The genes are TRBV28 and TRBJ1-2, with a tentative D call TRBD1 (5 bases). Germline CDR1 is MDHEN and CDR2 is SYDVKM. The CDR3 is 16 amino acids. Trimming cost V 6 bases and J 5 bases, with 22 bases left between them. This chain's CDR3 is CASRYATGLETYGYTF. The CDR3 bases are TGTGCCAGCAGGTATGCCACAGGCTTGGAAACTTATGGCTACACCTTC.

The rearrangement uses TRBV25-1 and TRBJ1-4; D perhaps matches TRBD1 (6 bases). CDR3 length: 18 amino acids. Trimming took 2 bases from V and 0 from J, leaving 16 bases between them. CDR1 MGHDK and CDR2 SYGVNS come from the germline V gene. CDR3 in DNA: TGTGCCAGCAGTGAAGGGGTGTTTAGGACAGCAACTAATGAAAAACTGTTTTTT. Amino acid sequence: CASSEGVFRTATNEKLFF.

The chain employs TRBV6-4 and TRBJ2-2, with 8 bases matching TRBD2. With V trimmed by 4 bases and J by 4 bases, 5 bases remained unmatched. The length of the CDR3 is 15 residues. Germline lookup yields CDR1 MRHNA and CDR2 SNTAGT. Written as DNA, the CDR3 is TGTGCCAGCAGTGCCAGCGGGGGCGGCACCGGGGAGCTGTTTTTT. This gives the protein CASSASGGGTGELFF.

This chain connects TRBV5-6 to TRBJ1-1; a possible D gene is TRBD1 (5 bases). Between the trimmed V and J ends, which lost 4 bases and 3 bases, there was a span of 13 bases. There are 14 residues in the CDR3. Germline V gene sequence: CDR1 SGHDT, CDR2 YYEEEE. The CDR3 DNA is TGTGCCAGCAGCCCAGGGTCGGGGGACACTGAAGCTTTCTTT. Protein product: CASSPGSGDTEAFF.

V and J are TRBV28 and TRBJ1-4; 7 bases are a match to TRBD1. V shed 4 bases, J shed 7 bases, and the junction held 9 bases outside the gene matches. CDR3 length equals 15 residues. The germline V gene encodes CDR1 MDHEN and CDR2 SYDVKM. This chain's CDR3 is CASSSKARGGEKLFF. DNA for the CDR3: TGTGCCAGCAGTTCCAAGGCCAGGGGGGGTGAAAAACTGTTTTTT.

The chain links TRBV4-1 to TRBJ2-3; 9 bases match TRBD2. The CDR3 is 16 amino acids. The V gene end was trimmed by 4 bases and the J gene end by 2 bases; junction bases not matched to a gene: 7. In germline, CDR1 is MGHRA, CDR2 YSYEKL. The CDR3 loop reads CASSLLAGEVTDTQYF. Written as DNA, the CDR3 is TGCGCCAGCAGCCTTTTAGCGGGAGAGGTCACAGATACGCAGTATTTT.

The gene calls are TRBV5-1 and TRBJ2-3, with 12 bases lining up with TRBD1. The CDR3 runs 20 residues. The trim removed 4 bases at V and 4 bases at J, leaving 19 bases unmatched. Germline V gene sequence: CDR1 SGHRS, CDR2 YFSETQ. CDR3 sequence (DNA): TGCGCCAGCAGCCATCCTCTCCCGGGACAGGGGGCGGTCATCTCAGATACGCAGTATTTT. It codes for CASSHPLPGQGAVISDTQYF.

V gene TRBV11-2 combines with J gene TRBJ2-7; no definite D call. Trimming cost V 3 bases and J 0 bases, with 12 bases left between them. The CDR3 consists of 15 residues. CDR1 and CDR2 from the germline V gene are SGHAT and FQNNGV. The CDR3 bases are TGTGCCAGCAGCTTCCGGGCAACGAGCTCCTACGAGCAGTACTTC. It specifies CASSFRATSSYEQYF. Full variable domain (missing parts from reference TRBV11-2 and TRBJ2-7): EAGVAQSPRYKIIEKRQSVAFWCNPISGHATLYWYQQILGQGPKLLIQFQNNGVVDDSQLPKDRFSAERLKGVDSTLKIQPAKLEDSAVYLCASSFRATSSYEQYFGPGTRLTVT.

The rearrangement joins TRBV3-1 (or the pseudogene TRBV3-2) to TRBJ2-1; 12 bases align to TRBD2. V gave up 4 bases and J gave up 4 bases; unmatched junction bases: 8. CDR1 is LGHDT, CDR2 YNNKEL, per germline (reference sequence). This CDR3 contains 17 residues. The CDR3 sequence is CASSPGPTSGRYNEQFF. The CDR3 DNA follows: TGTGCCAGCAGCCCCGGCCCTACTAGCGGGAGGTACAATGAGCAGTTCTTC.

The chain uses TRBV7-2 and TRBJ2-5; D may match TRBD1 or TRBD2 (6 bases each). This CDR3 spans 12 amino acids. CDR1 is SGHTA and CDR2 is FQGNSA in the germline V gene. Trimming took off 11 bases at V and 4 bases at J, with 14 bases between the two ends. The CDR3 bases are TGTGCCTGGAGGGGGGCAGGAGAGACCCAGTACTTC. Amino acids: CAWRGAGETQYF. Together with reference TRBV7-2 and TRBJ2-5, the CDR3 gives the full variable domain: GAGVSQSPSNKVTEKGKDVELRCDPISGHTALYWYRQSLGQGLEFLIYFQGNSAPDKSGLPSDRFSAERTGGSVSTLTIQRTQQEDSAVYLCAWRGAGETQYFGPGTRLLVL.

The V and J genes are TRBV5-1 and TRBJ2-7, with D hard to call. CDR1 SGHRS and CDR2 YFSETQ come from the germline V gene. This CDR3 spans 12 amino acids. V lost 0 bases to trimming and J lost 5 bases, with 6 bases between them. In DNA form, the CDR3 reads TGCGCCAGCAGCTTGGTAAGGGACGAGCAGTACTTC. Its translation: CASSLVRDEQYF.

This chain links TRBV7-9 with TRBJ2-4; D gene unclear. The length of the CDR3 is 14 residues. V was pared by 1 base and J by 7 bases, with 11 bases between. The germline V gene has CDR1 SEHNR and CDR2 FQNEAQ (reference sequence). CDR3 sequence reads: CASSLGAGGNIQYF. DNA of the CDR3: TGTGCCAGCAGCTTAGGGGCAGGTGGGAACATTCAGTACTTC.